This entry concerns a single T cell receptor beta chain. Its antigen is unidentified. This record comes from a study of cytomegalovirus exposure and HLA in healthy donors. Study results and caveats: The majority of CMV-associated TCR beta chains were reported as apparently HLA-restricted in a later analysis.

The study ran its PCR with 60 Vbeta and 13 Jbeta primers. The repertoire was sequenced with immunoSEQ multiplex PCR; TCRdb's copy has only in-frame clones and lacks some. The sample shows roughly 180,000 clones, 77% of them seen only once. There are 15 residues in the CDR3. CDR1 SEHNR and CDR2 FQNEAQ come from the germline V gene (reference sequence). Trimming stripped 4 bases from V and 3 bases from J, with 15 bases between. Sequencing used PBMCs. The rearrangement links TRBV7-9 to TRBJ1-2; D gene unclear. This receptor was obtained from a man aged 18 to 29 in good health and CMV-seronegative. CDR3 nucleotide sequence: TGTGCCAGCAGCTCAACCTCCACAGACCACTATGGCTACACCTTC. It codes for CASSSTSTDHYGYTF.